The 19 T cell receptor beta chains listed next were all sequenced from one sample in a study of a mutant IDH1 vaccine in newly diagnosed glioma. The table came from immunoSEQ multiplex PCR; TCRdb's copy has only in-frame clones and leaves some out. In the table there are some 32,000 clones, 89% of which are singletons. Sample time point: week 47, end of study. Every single dose of the vaccine, 300 ug of mutant IDH1 20-mer peptide, came with topical imiquimod. The antigens for these receptors are not known. Specimen: PBMCs, collected from a glioma patient whose treatment included an IDH1 peptide vaccine. Receptors were obtained from a man aged 35-49 years with glioma.

The genes are TRBV29-1 and TRBJ2-2; D is undetermined. This CDR3 comprises 13 residues. Trimming removed 7 bases from V and 10 bases from J, with 19 bases in between. Germline V CDR1 and CDR2: SQVTM, ANQGSEA. The CDR3 DNA sequence: TGCAGCGCCCAAGGGCCTAGTCGGCTGGAGCTGTTTTTT. Amino acids: CSAQGPSRLELFF.

The chain links TRBV4-2 to TRBJ1-4; 8 bases map to TRBD1. With 0 bases clipped from V and 5 bases from J, the junction kept 5 bases outside the gene matches. Per the germline V gene, CDR1 is LGHNA and CDR2 is YNFKEQ. The CDR3 consists of 16 residues. CDR3 residues: CASSQDFGTGNEKLFF. The DNA for the CDR3 is TGTGCCAGCAGCCAAGACTTCGGGACAGGAAATGAAAAACTGTTTTTT.

The rearrangement joins TRBV6-4 to TRBJ2-3, with TRBD2 as a possible D gene (5 bases). The CDR3 is 16 amino acids. The V gene's germline CDR1 is MRHNA and CDR2 SNTAGT. The V and J ends lost 0 bases and 2 bases respectively, with 12 bases between them. CDR3 amino acids: CASSDSAGTLTDTQYF. For the CDR3, the DNA is TGTGCCAGCAGTGACTCCGCGGGCACCCTCACAGATACGCAGTATTTT.

The rearrangement links TRBV5-1 to TRBJ2-3; D possibly corresponds to TRBD1 (6 bases). Germline assignment: CDR1 SGHRS and CDR2 YFSETQ. The CDR3 runs 14 residues. V lost 3 bases to trimming and J lost 5 bases, with 13 bases between them. The CDR3 sequence is CASSSDSPGDTQYF. The DNA for the CDR3 is TGCGCCAGCAGCTCGGACAGCCCCGGAGATACGCAGTATTTT.

This sequence joins TRBV7-9 and TRBJ1-4; 7 nucleotides agree with TRBD1. Losses at the gene ends were 0 bases for V and 5 bases for J; bases not matched to a gene: 6. Germline V gene lookup returns CDR1 SEHNR and CDR2 FQNEAQ (reference sequence). The CDR3 sequence is 16 residues long. The DNA for the CDR3 is TGTGCCAGCAGCTTAGCGGAACAGGGGAAGAATGAAAAACTGTTTTTT. Its translation: CASSLAEQGKNEKLFF.

The rearrangement links TRBV6-1 to TRBJ2-5; 7 bases fit TRBD1. The CDR3 loop spans 15 amino acids. V lost 5 bases and J lost 2; bases outside the gene matches: 8. The germline gives CDR1 MNHNS, CDR2 SASEGT. This CDR3 reads CASSKKPGQQETQYF. CDR3 sequence (DNA): TGTGCCAGCAGTAAGAAACCGGGACAGCAAGAGACCCAGTACTTC.

The V call is TRBV7-2, the J call TRBJ2-7, with D possibly called TRBD1 or TRBD2 (5 bases each). V was pared by 5 bases and J by 6 bases, with 20 bases between. The CDR3 contains 15 residues. Germline CDR1 is SGHTA and CDR2 is FQGNSA. The CDR3 region has the DNA TGTGCCAGCAGCCGACTGGTCGGGGACGGAGGCGAGCAGTACTTC. Translated: CASSRLVGDGGEQYF.

This clone was seen once. This chain connects TRBV6-1 to TRBJ2-1; D is unresolved. The ends were cut back, 0 bases at V and 9 bases at J, with 9 bases in the middle. The CDR3 has 13 residues. From germline, CDR1 is MNHNS and CDR2 SASEGT. The CDR3 loop is CASSEAPAVEQFF. The CDR3 DNA reads as TGTGCCAGCAGTGAAGCTCCGGCGGTTGAGCAGTTCTTC.

This chain links TRBV7-9 with TRBJ1-5; D remains ambiguous. V gave up 1 base and J gave up 6 bases, with 4 bases separating them. The CDR3 is 12 residues long. Germline CDR1 and CDR2: SEHNR and FQNEAQ (reference sequence). CDR3 in DNA: TGTGCCAGCAGCTTAGATAGTCAGCCCCAGCATTTT. It encodes CASSLDSQPQHF.

The rearrangement joins TRBV11-2 to TRBJ1-1; the D is unclear. The CDR3 consists of 11 residues. The ends were cut back, 5 bases at V and 8 bases at J, with 9 bases in the middle. CDR1 is SGHAT, CDR2 FQNNGV, per germline. This chain's CDR3 is CASSGRTEAFF. CDR3 DNA: TGTGCCAGCAGCGGACGGACGGAAGCTTTCTTT.

This clone was counted only a few times. The junction departs from the called germline gene at one end, perhaps through a read error. The J gene is TRBJ2-5, the V gene TRBV7-7; the D gene is possibly TRBD1 (6 bases). Germline V CDR1 and CDR2: SSHAT, FNYEAQ (reference sequence). The CDR3 runs 14 residues. The CDR3, as DNA: TGTGCTAGCAGCTTAGGGTTGGGGGCTGAGACCCAGTACTTC. It codes for CASSLGLGAETQYF.

The chain employs TRBV14 and TRBJ1-4, with 12 bases that match TRBD1. The CDR3 extends over 17 amino acids. Trimming at V came to 0 bases and at J to 10 bases, leaving 9 bases not matched to a gene. Germline CDR1 SGHDN, CDR2 FVKESK. CDR3 bases: TGTGCCAGCAGCCAAGAAGTCGCCGGGACAGGGGGCGGAAAACTGTTTTTT. Translating it yields CASSQEVAGTGGGKLFF.

This sequence joins TRBV5-1 and TRBJ1-2; the match to TRBD1 covers 8 bases. This CDR3 spans 16 amino acids. Unmatched junction bases numbered 13, after V lost 4 bases and J lost 5 bases. Germline V gene lookup returns CDR1 SGHRS and CDR2 YFSETQ. CDR3 sequence: CASSPRGQGSEYGYTF. CDR3 in DNA: TGCGCCAGCAGCCCCCGAGGACAGGGAAGTGAGTATGGCTACACCTTC.

The chain is built from TRBV13 and TRBJ2-3, with D uncertain. CDR1 is PRHDT and CDR2 is FYEKMQ in the germline V gene (reference sequence). CDR3 length equals 13 residues. V was cut by 1 base and J by 1 base, with 3 bases left in between. CDR3 in amino acids: CASSLDGTDTQYF. The CDR3 DNA is TGTGCCAGCAGCTTAGACGGCACAGATACGCAGTATTTT.

The chain carries TRBV6-4 and TRBJ2-3; D remains unclear. V dropped 4 bases and J dropped 4 bases, with 9 bases sitting between them. The CDR3 totals 13 residues. Germline V gene lookup returns CDR1 MRHNA and CDR2 SNTAGT. The CDR3 region has the DNA TGTGCCAGCAGTGTCTCCAACGCAGATACGCAGTATTTT. It yields the protein CASSVSNADTQYF.

V usage is TRBV11-2 and J usage is TRBJ1-3, with 7 bases identical to TRBD1. J lost 1 base, V lost 4 bases, and 10 bases had no gene match. The CDR3 contains 17 residues. CDR1 is SGHAT, CDR2 FQNNGV, per germline. CDR3: CASSSYLGTDSGNTIYF. For the CDR3, the DNA is TGTGCCAGCAGCTCTTACCTCGGGACAGATTCTGGAAACACCATATATTTT. The variable domain in full, with the rest retrieved from reference TRBV11-2 and TRBJ1-3, is EAGVAQSPRYKIIEKRQSVAFWCNPISGHATLYWYQQILGQGPKLLIQFQNNGVVDDSQLPKDRFSAERLKGVDSTLKIQPAKLEDSAVYLCASSSYLGTDSGNTIYFGEGSWLTVV.

The rearrangement links TRBV5-1 to TRBJ2-5, with D possibly matching TRBD1 (5 bases). The germline gives CDR1 SGHRS, CDR2 YFSETQ. The V end was cut by 1 base, the J end by 7 bases, with 11 bases between. This CDR3 is built from 13 residues. The CDR3 protein is CASSLIGAGTQYF. DNA for the CDR3: TGCGCCAGCAGCTTGATAGGGGCAGGGACCCAGTACTTC.

This clone was picked up a small number of times. This chain connects TRBV6-5 to TRBJ2-7, with D maybe TRBD2 (6 bases). V lost 6 bases, J lost 3 bases, and 18 bases lay in between. In germline, CDR1 is MNHEY, CDR2 SVGAGI. This CDR3 spans 15 amino acids. This chain's CDR3 is CASRIGGGRGYEQYF. DNA of the CDR3: TGTGCCAGCAGGATCGGAGGAGGGCGGGGCTACGAGCAGTACTTC.

This clone was seen once. The rearrangement joins TRBV6-4 to TRBJ2-1; a possible D gene is TRBD2 (6 bases). The CDR3 totals 15 residues. The V end was cut by 5 bases, the J end by 4 bases, with 15 bases between. The germline V gene encodes CDR1 MRHNA and CDR2 SNTAGT. The CDR3 DNA follows: TGTGCCAGCAGTAGAATGGCGGGGACGTACAATGAGCAGTTCTTC. Translation gives CASSRMAGTYNEQFF.